What follows are 16 T cell receptor beta chains derived from one specimen sequenced in a study of blood T cells in healthy people across ages. Together with a sample-barcoded 5' primer, a J-beta primer mix was included in a second PCR lasting about 6 to 12 cycles. TCRdb used MiXCR to reprocess the 5' RACE reads, holding one entry per CDR3 protein. The sample lists 750,000 to 850,000 distinct CDR3 sequences, around 25% occurring once. This same sample was also part of a study on T cells of mothers and their children.

Sequences were obtained from blood. The receptors derive from a boy younger than 18 in good health.

V is TRBV12-3 or TRBV12-4 and J is TRBJ2-3; the match to TRBD2 covers 7 bases. Trimming removed 6 bases from V and 10 bases from J; junction bases left unmatched: 7. The CDR3 has 12 residues. CDR3 sequence reads: CASRAGIDAQYF. In nucleotides, the CDR3 is TGTGCCAGCAGAGCGGGAATCGATGCGCAGTATTTT.

The chain recombines TRBV13 with TRBJ1-4; tentatively, D is TRBD1 (6 bases). Germline CDR1 is PRHDT and CDR2 is FYEKMQ (reference sequence). CDR3 length: 13 amino acids. Trimming left V 2 bases short and J 7 bases short, with 8 bases between. The CDR3: CASSLFRGEKLFF. Here the CDR3 DNA reads TGTGCCAGCAGCTTATTCAGGGGTGAAAAACTGTTTTTT.

This clonotype was seen only a few times. The V gene is TRBV20-1, the J gene TRBJ2-1; perhaps D is TRBD1 or TRBD2 (6 bases each). The germline gives CDR1 DFQATT, CDR2 SNEGSKA (reference sequence). V dropped 1 base and J dropped 0 bases, with 10 bases sitting between them. The CDR3 is 15 residues long. In DNA form, the CDR3 reads TGCAGTGCTAGAGTGGGGGGCCCCTCCTACAATGAGCAGTTCTTC. Residues: CSARVGGPSYNEQFF.

This clonotype has more than one count but fewer than ten. This sequence joins TRBV7-9 and TRBJ2-5, with TRBD1 matching over 7 bases. The CDR3 runs 14 residues. After removal of 5 bases from V and 2 bases from J, the junction contained 5 bases not matched to a gene. Germline V gene data show CDR1 as SEHNR and CDR2 as FQNEAQ (reference sequence). The CDR3: CASSGRGQQETQYF. The CDR3 nucleotides read TGTGCCAGCAGCGGACGGGGACAGCAAGAGACCCAGTACTTC. Drawing the rest from reference TRBV7-9 and TRBJ2-5, the complete variable domain is DTGVSQNPRHKITKRGQNVTFRCDPISEHNRLYWYRQTLGQGPEFLTYFQNEAQLEKSRLLSDRFSAERPKGSFSTLEIQRTEQGDSAMYLCASSGRGQQETQYFGPGTRLLVL.

This clonotype was detected a few times. V usage is TRBV6-2 or TRBV6-3 and J usage is TRBJ2-1; D possibly matches TRBD1 or TRBD2 (6 bases each). V was shortened by 6 bases and J by 3 bases, with 12 bases between the two germline ends. The CDR3 consists of 14 residues. Germline V gene sequence: CDR1 MNHEY, CDR2 SVGEGT. CDR3 region: CASRGARDYNEQFF. The DNA of the CDR3 is TGTGCCAGCAGGGGGGCGCGGGACTACAATGAGCAGTTCTTC.

There are a few counts of this clonotype. V is TRBV12-3 or TRBV12-4 and J is TRBJ1-2, with D perhaps matching TRBD1 (6 bases). V was shortened by 5 bases and J by 4 bases, with 14 bases between the two germline ends. The CDR3 has 14 residues. CDR3 sequence: CASSDTGTTYGYTF. As DNA, the CDR3 is TGTGCCAGCAGTGATACCGGGACAACCTATGGCTACACCTTC.

There are many counts of this clonotype. The rearrangement uses TRBV7-9 and TRBJ2-7; TRBD2 agrees at 8 bases. The CDR3 length is 16 residues. Germline CDR1 reads SEHNR; CDR2 reads FQNEAQ (reference sequence). Unmatched junction bases numbered 6, after V lost 1 base and J lost 1 base. CDR3 nucleotides: TGTGCCAGCAGCTTAGGCTTTCGGGGGGGTTCCTACGAGCAGTACTTC. This codes for CASSLGFRGGSYEQYF.

Worth noting for this clonotype: The CDR3 carries no conserved terminal phenylalanine or tryptophan, so it likely arises from a read error. V and J are TRBV4-3 and TRBJ2-7; the D call may be TRBD1 or TRBD2 (5 bases each). V lost 1 base to trimming and J lost 1 base, with 11 bases between them. The CDR3 loop spans 15 amino acids. Germline CDR1 is LGHNA and CDR2 is YSLEER. The CDR3 reads CASSQGRWGSYEQYL. In DNA, the CDR3 is TGCGCCAGCAGCCAAGGGCGGTGGGGGTCCTACGAGCAGTACCTC.

With respect to this clonotype: One junction end disagrees with the germline gene, perhaps due to a read error. V is TRBV28 and J is TRBJ2-5; D not resolved. The CDR3 is made up of 12 amino acids. Germline-derived CDR1 and CDR2 are MDHEN and SYDVKM. CDR3 region: CASIKSTGVSNF. As DNA, the CDR3 is TGTGCCAGCATCAAATCGACCGGTGTGTCAAATTTC. The full variable domain, with the rest looked up from reference TRBV28 and TRBJ2-5, is DVKVTQSSRYLVKRTGEKVFLECVQDMDHENMFWYRQDPGLGLRLIYFSYDVKMKEKGDIPEGYSVSREKKERFSLILESASTNQTSMYLCASIKSTGVSNFGPGTRLLVL.

The V gene is TRBV5-6, the J gene TRBJ2-1, with 7 bases lining up with TRBD1. TRBJ2-7 matches the DNA end more closely, so the J call is doubtful. Germline CDR1 and CDR2: SGHDT and YYEEEE. The CDR3 runs 16 residues. In DNA, the CDR3 is TGTGCCAGCAGCTTGAACTGGGACAGCGACCTCTACGAGCAGTACGTC. As protein: CASSLNWDSDLYEQYV.

The chain carries TRBV30 and TRBJ2-5; D might be TRBD1 (7 bases). Germline values: CDR1 GTSNPN, CDR2 SVGIG (reference sequence). Trimming stripped 5 bases from V and 6 bases from J, with 10 bases between. The CDR3 extends over 11 amino acids. CDR3 in amino acids: CAWAGQQTQYF. Written as DNA, the CDR3 is TGTGCCTGGGCGGGACAGCAGACCCAGTACTTC.

V is TRBV18 and J is TRBJ2-5, with a weak D call TRBD1 (7 bases). Germline V gene lookup returns CDR1 KGHSH and CDR2 LQKENI. Trimming cost V 3 bases and J 5 bases, with 13 bases left between them. The CDR3 loop spans 14 amino acids. The CDR3 nucleotides are TGTGCCAGCTCACCGGAGGGACAGATCGAGACCCAGTACTTC. Its translation is CASSPEGQIETQYF.

In its sample, this clonotype was seen many times. The chain combines TRBV6-2 or TRBV6-3 with TRBJ2-5; D gene uncertain. This CDR3 has 13 residues. The V end lost 2 bases, the J end lost 0 bases, and 4 bases lay between the germline ends. Germline V CDR1 and CDR2: MNHEY, SVGEGT. CDR3 nucleotide sequence: TGTGCCAGCAGTTACAGGGACCAAGAGACCCAGTACTTC. It is translated as CASSYRDQETQYF.

The rearrangement links TRBV29-1 to TRBJ1-2, with 8 bases matching TRBD1. There are 13 residues in the CDR3. Germline CDR1 and CDR2: SQVTM and ANQGSEA. The ends lost 5 bases at V and 6 bases at J; junction bases unmatched: 8. CDR3 nucleotide sequence: TGCAGCGTTCCCGGGACAGGAAAGGATGGCTACACCTTC. Encoded protein: CSVPGTGKDGYTF.

The rearrangement links TRBV10-2 to TRBJ1-6, with 9 bases lining up with TRBD1. The CDR3 has 17 residues. Germline V gives CDR1 WSHSY, CDR2 SAAADI. Trimming took 6 bases from V and 4 from J; bases not matched to a gene: 10. The CDR3 nucleotides read TGCGCCAGCAGAGATCCGGGACAGGGATTTTATAATTCACCCCTCCACTTT. Its protein product is CASRDPGQGFYNSPLHF.

The chain employs TRBV7-2 and TRBJ2-7, with D perhaps TRBD2 (5 bases). The CDR3 consists of 13 residues. Germline loops: CDR1 SGHTA, CDR2 FQGNSA. Trimming took off 5 bases at V and 1 base at J, with 9 bases between the two ends. The CDR3 sequence: CASSPGYSYEQYF. DNA of the CDR3: TGTGCCAGCAGCCCGGGATATTCCTACGAGCAGTACTTC.